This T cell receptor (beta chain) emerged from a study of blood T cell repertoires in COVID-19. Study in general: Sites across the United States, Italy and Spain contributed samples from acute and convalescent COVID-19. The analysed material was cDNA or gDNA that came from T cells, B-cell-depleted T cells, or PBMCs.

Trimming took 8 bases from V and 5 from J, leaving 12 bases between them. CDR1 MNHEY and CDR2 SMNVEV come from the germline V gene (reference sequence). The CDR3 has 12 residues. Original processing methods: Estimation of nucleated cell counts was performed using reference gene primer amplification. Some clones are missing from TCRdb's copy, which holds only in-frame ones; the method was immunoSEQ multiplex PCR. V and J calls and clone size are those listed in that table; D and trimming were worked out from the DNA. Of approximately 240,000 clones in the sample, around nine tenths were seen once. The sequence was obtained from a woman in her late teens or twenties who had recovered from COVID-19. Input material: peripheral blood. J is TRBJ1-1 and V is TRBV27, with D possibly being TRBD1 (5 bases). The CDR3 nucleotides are TGTGCCAGCCGCTTGGGGGGGACTGAAGCTTTCTTT. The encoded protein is CASRLGGTEAFF.